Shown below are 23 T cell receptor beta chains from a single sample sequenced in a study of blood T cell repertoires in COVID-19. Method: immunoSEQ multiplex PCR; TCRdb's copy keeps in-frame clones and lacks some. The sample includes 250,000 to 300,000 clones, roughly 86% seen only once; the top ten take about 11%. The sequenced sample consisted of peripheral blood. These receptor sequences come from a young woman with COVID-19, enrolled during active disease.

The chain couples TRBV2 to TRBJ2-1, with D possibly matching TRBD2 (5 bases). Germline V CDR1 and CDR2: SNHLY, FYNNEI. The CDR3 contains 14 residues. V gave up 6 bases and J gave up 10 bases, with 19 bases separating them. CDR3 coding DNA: TGTGCCAGCAGGACTACCGCCGGGTTCTCCGAGCAGTTCTTC. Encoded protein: CASRTTAGFSEQFF.

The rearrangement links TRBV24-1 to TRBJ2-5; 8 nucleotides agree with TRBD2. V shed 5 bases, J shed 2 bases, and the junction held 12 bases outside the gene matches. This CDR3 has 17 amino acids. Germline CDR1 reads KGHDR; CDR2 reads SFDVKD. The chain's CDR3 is CATSGPSFGRDQETQYF. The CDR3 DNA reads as TGTGCCACCAGTGGCCCCTCTTTCGGGAGGGATCAAGAGACCCAGTACTTC.

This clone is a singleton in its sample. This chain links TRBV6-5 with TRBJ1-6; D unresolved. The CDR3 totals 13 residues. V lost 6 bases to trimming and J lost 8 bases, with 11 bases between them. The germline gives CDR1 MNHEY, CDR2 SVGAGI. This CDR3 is CASRRGEDSPLHF. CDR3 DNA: TGTGCCAGCAGGCGGGGTGAGGATTCACCCCTCCACTTT.

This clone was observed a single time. CDR3 loop: CASNRQGAEQPQHF. The CDR3 nucleotides are TGTGCCAGCAATCGACAGGGGGCTGAACAGCCCCAGCATTTT. The V gene is TRBV6-6, the J gene TRBJ1-5; TRBD1 matches at 10 bases. From germline, CDR1 is MNHNY and CDR2 SVGAGI (reference sequence). V gave up 7 bases and J gave up 7 bases; unmatched junction bases: 7. The CDR3 length is 14 residues.

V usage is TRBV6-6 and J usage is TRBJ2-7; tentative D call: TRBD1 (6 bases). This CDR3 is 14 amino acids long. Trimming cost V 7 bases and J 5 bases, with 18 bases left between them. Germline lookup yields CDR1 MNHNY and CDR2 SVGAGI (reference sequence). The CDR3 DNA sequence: TGTGCCAGCAAGGGAAAGGGGGTCACGGACGAGCAGTACTTC. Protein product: CASKGKGVTDEQYF.

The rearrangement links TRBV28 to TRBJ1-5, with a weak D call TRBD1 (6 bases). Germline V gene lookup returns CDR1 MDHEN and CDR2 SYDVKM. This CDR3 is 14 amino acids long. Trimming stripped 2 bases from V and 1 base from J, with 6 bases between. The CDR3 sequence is CASSLRGSNQPQHF. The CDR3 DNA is TGTGCCAGCAGTTTAAGGGGGAGCAATCAGCCCCAGCATTTT. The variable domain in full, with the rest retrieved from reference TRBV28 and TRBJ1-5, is DVKVTQSSRYLVKRTGEKVFLECVQDMDHENMFWYRQDPGLGLRLIYFSYDVKMKEKGDIPEGYSVSREKKERFSLILESASTNQTSMYLCASSLRGSNQPQHFGDGTRLSIL.

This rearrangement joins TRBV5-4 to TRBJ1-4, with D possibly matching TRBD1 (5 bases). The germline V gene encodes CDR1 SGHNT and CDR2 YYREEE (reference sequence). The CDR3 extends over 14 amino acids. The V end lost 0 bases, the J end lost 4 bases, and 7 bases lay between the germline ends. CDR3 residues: CASSLGGLNEKLFF. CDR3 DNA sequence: TGTGCCAGCAGCTTGGGGGGCCTTAATGAAAAACTGTTTTTT.

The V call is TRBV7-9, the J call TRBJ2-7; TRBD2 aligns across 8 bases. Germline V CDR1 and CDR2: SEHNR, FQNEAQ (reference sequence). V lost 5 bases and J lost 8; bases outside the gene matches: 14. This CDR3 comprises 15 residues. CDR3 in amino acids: CASSPQSGGRFQQYF. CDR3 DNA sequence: TGTGCCAGCAGCCCCCAGTCGGGGGGGAGGTTTCAGCAGTACTTC.

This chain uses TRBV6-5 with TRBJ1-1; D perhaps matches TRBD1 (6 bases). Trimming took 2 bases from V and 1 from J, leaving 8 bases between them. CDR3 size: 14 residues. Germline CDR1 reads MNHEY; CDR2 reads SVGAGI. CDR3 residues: CASSYRGRNTEAFF. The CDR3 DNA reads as TGTGCCAGCAGTTACAGGGGGAGGAACACTGAAGCTTTCTTT.

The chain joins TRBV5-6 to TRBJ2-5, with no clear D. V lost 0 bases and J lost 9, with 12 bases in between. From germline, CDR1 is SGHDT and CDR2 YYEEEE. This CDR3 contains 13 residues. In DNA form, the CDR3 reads TGTGCCAGCAGCTTGGAACTTTCGAGAGCCCAGTACTTC. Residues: CASSLELSRAQYF.

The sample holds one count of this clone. CDR3 region: CASSSPPSSGYSGANVLTF. CDR3 sequence (DNA): TGTGCCAGCAGCTCCCCGCCTTCTAGCGGGTACTCTGGGGCCAACGTCCTGACTTTC. V gene TRBV11-2 combines with J gene TRBJ2-6; 8 bases agree with TRBD2. The trim removed 4 bases at V and 0 bases at J, leaving 11 bases unmatched. CDR3 length: 19 residues. CDR1 and CDR2 from the germline V gene are SGHAT and FQNNGV.

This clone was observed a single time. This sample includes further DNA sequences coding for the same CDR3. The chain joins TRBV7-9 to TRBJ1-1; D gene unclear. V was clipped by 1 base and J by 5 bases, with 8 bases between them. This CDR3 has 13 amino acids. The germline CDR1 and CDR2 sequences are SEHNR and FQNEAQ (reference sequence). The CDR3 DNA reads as TGTGCCAGCAGCTTAGAGGGAGGGACTGAAGCTTTCTTT. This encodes CASSLEGGTEAFF.

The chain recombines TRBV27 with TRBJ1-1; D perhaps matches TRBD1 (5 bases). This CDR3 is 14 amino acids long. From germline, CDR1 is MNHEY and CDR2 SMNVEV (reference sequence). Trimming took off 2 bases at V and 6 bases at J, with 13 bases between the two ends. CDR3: CASSLQGAGAEAFF. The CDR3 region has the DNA TGTGCCAGCAGTTTACAAGGGGCTGGGGCTGAAGCTTTCTTT.

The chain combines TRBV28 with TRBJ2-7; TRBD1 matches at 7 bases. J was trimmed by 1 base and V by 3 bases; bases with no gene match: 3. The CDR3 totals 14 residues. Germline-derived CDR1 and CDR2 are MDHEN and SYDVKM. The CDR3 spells CASSFRDRSYEQYF. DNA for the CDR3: TGTGCCAGCAGTTTCCGGGACAGATCCTACGAGCAGTACTTC.

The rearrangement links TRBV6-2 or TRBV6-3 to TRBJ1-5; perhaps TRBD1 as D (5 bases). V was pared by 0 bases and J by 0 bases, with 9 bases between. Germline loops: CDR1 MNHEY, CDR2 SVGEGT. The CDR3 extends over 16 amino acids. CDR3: CASSYSSGGSNQPQHF. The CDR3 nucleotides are TGTGCCAGCAGTTACTCTTCGGGGGGTAGCAATCAGCCCCAGCATTTT.

DNA of the CDR3: TGCGCCAGCAGCCATAGACAGATAGCGTACTTC. This encodes CASSHRQIAYF. The chain employs TRBV4-1 and TRBJ2-7, with D possibly being TRBD1 (5 bases). V was clipped by 3 bases and J by 12 bases, with 12 bases between them. This CDR3 is built from 11 residues. Germline CDR1 and CDR2: MGHRA and YSYEKL.

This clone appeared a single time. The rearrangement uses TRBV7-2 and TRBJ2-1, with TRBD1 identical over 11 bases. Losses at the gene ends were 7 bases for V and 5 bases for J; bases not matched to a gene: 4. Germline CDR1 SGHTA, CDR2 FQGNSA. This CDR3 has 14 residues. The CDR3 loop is CASKPDRGHNEQFF. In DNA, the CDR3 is TGTGCCAGCAAACCGGACAGGGGGCACAATGAGCAGTTCTTC.

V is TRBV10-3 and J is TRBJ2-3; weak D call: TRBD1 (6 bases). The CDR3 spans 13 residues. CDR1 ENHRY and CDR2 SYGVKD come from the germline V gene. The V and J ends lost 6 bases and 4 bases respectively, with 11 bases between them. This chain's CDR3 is CAISPGQPDTQYF. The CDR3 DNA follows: TGTGCCATCAGCCCCGGACAGCCAGATACGCAGTATTTT.

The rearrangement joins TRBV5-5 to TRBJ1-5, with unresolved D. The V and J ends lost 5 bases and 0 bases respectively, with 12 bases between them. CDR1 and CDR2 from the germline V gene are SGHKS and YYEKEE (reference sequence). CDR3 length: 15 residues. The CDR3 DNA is TGTGCCAGCAGTTTAGCCCCCTTTAGCAATCAGCCCCAGCATTTT. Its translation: CASSLAPFSNQPQHF.

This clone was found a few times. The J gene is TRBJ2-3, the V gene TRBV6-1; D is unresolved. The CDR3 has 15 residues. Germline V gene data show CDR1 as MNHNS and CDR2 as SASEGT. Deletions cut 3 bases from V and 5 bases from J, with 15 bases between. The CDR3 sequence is CASSDPQALLDTQYF. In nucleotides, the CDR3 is TGTGCCAGCAGTGACCCCCAAGCTCTACTAGATACGCAGTATTTT.

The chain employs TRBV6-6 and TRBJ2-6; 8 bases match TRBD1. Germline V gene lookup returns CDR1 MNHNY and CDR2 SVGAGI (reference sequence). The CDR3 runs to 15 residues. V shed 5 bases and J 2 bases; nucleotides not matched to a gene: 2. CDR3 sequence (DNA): TGTGCCAGCAGTCTACAGGGGGCTGGGGCCAACGTCCTGACTTTC. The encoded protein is CASSLQGAGANVLTF.

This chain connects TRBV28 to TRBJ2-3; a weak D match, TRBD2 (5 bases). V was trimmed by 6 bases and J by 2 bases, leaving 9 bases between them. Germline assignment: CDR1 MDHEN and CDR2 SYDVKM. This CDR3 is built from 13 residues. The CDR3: CASSRGNTDTQYF. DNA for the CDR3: TGTGCCAGCAGCCGGGGAAACACAGATACGCAGTATTTT. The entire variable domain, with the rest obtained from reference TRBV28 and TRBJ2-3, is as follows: DVKVTQSSRYLVKRTGEKVFLECVQDMDHENMFWYRQDPGLGLRLIYFSYDVKMKEKGDIPEGYSVSREKKERFSLILESASTNQTSMYLCASSRGNTDTQYFGPGTRLTVL.

As DNA, the CDR3 is TGTGCCACCAGTGATTCGGTAGCGGACTCCTACGAGCAGTACTTC. It is translated as CATSDSVADSYEQYF. J is TRBJ2-7 and V is TRBV24-1; a weak D match, TRBD2 (6 bases). This CDR3 is 15 amino acids long. Deletions cut 2 bases from V and 0 bases from J, with 10 bases between. CDR1 is KGHDR, CDR2 SFDVKD, per germline.